These 4 T cell receptor beta chains were sequenced from one sample in a study of shared clonotypes between healthy human individuals. The protocol was immunoSEQ multiplex PCR, while the TCRdb copy is restricted to in-frame clones and leaves out a portion. The sample lists hundreds of thousands of clones; approximately 96% were seen once. Positive CCR7 selection of CD45RO-negative cells yielded the naive CD8 cells, and terminally differentiated effector memory CD45RA+ cells were excluded. Sequencing was carried out using naive CD8+ T cells sorted from blood. These receptors were collected from a woman in her thirties in good health.

The chain uses TRBV4-1 and TRBJ2-2, with TRBD2 identical over 14 bases. CDR1 and CDR2 (germline): MGHRA, YSYEKL. V dropped 4 bases and J dropped 6; count of bases not matched to a gene: 7. This CDR3 has 17 residues. In DNA, the CDR3 is TGCGCCAGCAGCCGAACGACTAGCGGGAGGGCCTCCGGGGAGCTGTTTTTT. Its protein is CASSRTTSGRASGELFF.

J is TRBJ2-7 and V is TRBV6-1, with no clear D. This CDR3 has 14 amino acids. The germline V gene has CDR1 MNHNS and CDR2 SASEGT. Trimming removed 1 base from V and 2 bases from J, with 9 bases in between. The CDR3 sequence is CASSEGWHPYEQYF. The CDR3 nucleotides are TGTGCCAGCAGTGAAGGGTGGCATCCCTACGAGCAGTACTTC.

The chain is built from TRBV7-9 and TRBJ1-4; D possibly corresponds to TRBD1 (5 bases). This CDR3 has 14 residues. In germline, CDR1 is SEHNR, CDR2 FQNEAQ (reference sequence). Trimming took off 0 bases at V and 4 bases at J, with 6 bases between the two ends. The CDR3 nucleotides are TGTGCCAGCAGCTTAGCAGGGGTTAATGAAAAACTGTTTTTT. It translates to CASSLAGVNEKLFF.

V and J are TRBV7-3 and TRBJ1-2, with 8 bases aligning to TRBD1. Trimming removed 2 bases from V and 3 bases from J; junction bases left unmatched: 8. Germline-derived CDR1 and CDR2 are SGHTA and FQGTGA. The CDR3 is 16 amino acids. CDR3 region: CASSLVSSGGYYGYTF. Written as DNA, the CDR3 is TGTGCCAGCAGCTTAGTTTCTTCAGGGGGCTACTATGGCTACACCTTC.